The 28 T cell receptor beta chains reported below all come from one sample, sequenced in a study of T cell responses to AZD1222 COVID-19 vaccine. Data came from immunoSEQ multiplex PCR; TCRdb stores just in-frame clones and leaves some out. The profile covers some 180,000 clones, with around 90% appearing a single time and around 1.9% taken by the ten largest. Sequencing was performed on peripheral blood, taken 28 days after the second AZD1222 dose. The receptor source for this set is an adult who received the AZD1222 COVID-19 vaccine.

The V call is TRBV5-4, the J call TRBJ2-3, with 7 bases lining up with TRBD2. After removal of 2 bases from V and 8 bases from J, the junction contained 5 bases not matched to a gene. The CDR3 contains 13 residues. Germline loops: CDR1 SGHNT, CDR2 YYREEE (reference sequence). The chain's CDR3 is CASSFAGDATQYF. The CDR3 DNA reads TGTGCCAGCAGCTTCGCGGGAGATGCTACGCAGTATTTT.

CDR3 nucleotides: TGTGCCAGCAGCTTAGAGAGGCCAGGGTGGAATTCACCCCTCCACTTT. This gives the protein CASSLERPGWNSPLHF. This chain connects TRBV11-2 to TRBJ1-6, with D perhaps TRBD1 (5 bases). The V and J ends lost 0 bases and 7 bases respectively, with 13 bases between them. Germline V gives CDR1 SGHAT, CDR2 FQNNGV. The CDR3 is made up of 16 amino acids.

CDR3 DNA sequence: TGTGCCAGCAGCCAAATCGCTAGCGGGGGACCCACAGATACGCAGTATTTT. Its translation: CASSQIASGGPTDTQYF. The gene calls are TRBV4-2 and TRBJ2-3; 10 bases agree with TRBD2. Unmatched junction bases numbered 7, after V lost 2 bases and J lost 2 bases. Germline CDR1 reads LGHNA; CDR2 reads YNFKEQ. The CDR3 length is 17 residues.

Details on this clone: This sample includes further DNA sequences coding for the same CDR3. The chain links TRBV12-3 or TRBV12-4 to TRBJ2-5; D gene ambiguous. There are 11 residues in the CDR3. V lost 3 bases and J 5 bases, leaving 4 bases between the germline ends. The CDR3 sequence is CASSLRETQYF. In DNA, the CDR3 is TGTGCCAGCAGTTTGAGGGAGACCCAGTACTTC.

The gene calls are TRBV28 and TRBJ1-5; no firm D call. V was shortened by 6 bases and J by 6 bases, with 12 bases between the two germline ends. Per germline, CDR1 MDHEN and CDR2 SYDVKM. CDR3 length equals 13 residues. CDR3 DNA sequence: TGTGCCAGCAGCACTACACAGTTTCAGCCCCAGCATTTT. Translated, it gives CASSTTQFQPQHF.

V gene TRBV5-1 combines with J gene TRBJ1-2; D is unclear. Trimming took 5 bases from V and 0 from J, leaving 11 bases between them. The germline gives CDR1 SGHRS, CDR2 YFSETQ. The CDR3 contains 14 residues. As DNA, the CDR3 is TGCGCCAGCAGGTCGGCAGTAACTAACTATGGCTACACCTTC. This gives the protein CASRSAVTNYGYTF.

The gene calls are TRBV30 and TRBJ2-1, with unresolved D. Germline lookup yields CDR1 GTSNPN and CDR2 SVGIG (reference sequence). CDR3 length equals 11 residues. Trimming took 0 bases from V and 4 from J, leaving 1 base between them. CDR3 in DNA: TGTGCCTGGAGTGTATACAATGAGCAGTTCTTC. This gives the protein CAWSVYNEQFF.

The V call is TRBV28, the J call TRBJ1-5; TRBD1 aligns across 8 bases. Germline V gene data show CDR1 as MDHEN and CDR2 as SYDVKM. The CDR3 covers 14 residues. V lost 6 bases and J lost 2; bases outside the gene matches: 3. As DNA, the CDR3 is TGTGCCAGCAGCACGACAGGGGGCAATCAGCCCCAGCATTTT. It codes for CASSTTGGNQPQHF.

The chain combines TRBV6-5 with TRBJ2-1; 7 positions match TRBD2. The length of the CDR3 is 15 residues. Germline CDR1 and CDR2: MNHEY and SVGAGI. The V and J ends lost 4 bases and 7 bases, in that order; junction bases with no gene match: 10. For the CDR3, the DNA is TGTGCCAGCAGTTCGTCGGGAGGATGGCAGAATGAGCAGTTCTTC. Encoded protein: CASSSSGGWQNEQFF.

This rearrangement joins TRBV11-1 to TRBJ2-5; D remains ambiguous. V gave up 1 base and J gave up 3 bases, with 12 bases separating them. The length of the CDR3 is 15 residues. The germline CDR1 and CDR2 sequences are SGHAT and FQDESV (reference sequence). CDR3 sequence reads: CASSLGAIGEETQYF. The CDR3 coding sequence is TGTGCCAGCAGCTTAGGGGCGATAGGTGAAGAGACCCAGTACTTC.

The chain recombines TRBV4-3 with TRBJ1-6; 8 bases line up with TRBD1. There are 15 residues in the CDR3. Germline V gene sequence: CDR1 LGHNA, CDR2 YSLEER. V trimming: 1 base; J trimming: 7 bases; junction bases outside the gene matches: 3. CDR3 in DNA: TGCGCCAGCAGCCAAGGGACAGGGAACAATTCACCCCTCCACTTT. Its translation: CASSQGTGNNSPLHF.

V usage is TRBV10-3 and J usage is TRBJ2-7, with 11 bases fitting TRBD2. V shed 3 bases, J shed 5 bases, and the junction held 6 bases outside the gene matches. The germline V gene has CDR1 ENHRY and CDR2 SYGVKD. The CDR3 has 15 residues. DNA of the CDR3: TGTGCCATCAGTGACTCGACTAGCGGGGACCACGAGCAGTACTTC. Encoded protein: CAISDSTSGDHEQYF.

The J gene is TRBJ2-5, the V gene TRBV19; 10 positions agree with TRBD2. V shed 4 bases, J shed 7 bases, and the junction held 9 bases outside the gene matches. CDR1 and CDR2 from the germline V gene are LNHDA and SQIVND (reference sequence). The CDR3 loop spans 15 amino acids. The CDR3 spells CASSTRVAGGGTQYF. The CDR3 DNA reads TGTGCCAGTAGTACCCGGGTAGCGGGAGGCGGGACCCAGTACTTC.

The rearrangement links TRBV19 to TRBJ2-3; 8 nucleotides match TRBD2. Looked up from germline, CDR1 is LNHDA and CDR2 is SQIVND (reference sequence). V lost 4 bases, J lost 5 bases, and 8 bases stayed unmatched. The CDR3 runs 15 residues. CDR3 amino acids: CASSTNRGGLDTQYF. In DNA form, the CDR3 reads TGTGCCAGTAGTACAAATCGGGGGGGCCTAGATACGCAGTATTTT. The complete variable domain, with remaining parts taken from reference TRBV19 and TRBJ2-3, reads DGGITQSPKYLFRKEGQNVTLSCEQNLNHDAMYWYRQDPGQGLRLIYYSQIVNDFQKGDIAEGYSVSREKKESFPLTVTSAQKNPTAFYLCASSTNRGGLDTQYFGPGTRLTVL.

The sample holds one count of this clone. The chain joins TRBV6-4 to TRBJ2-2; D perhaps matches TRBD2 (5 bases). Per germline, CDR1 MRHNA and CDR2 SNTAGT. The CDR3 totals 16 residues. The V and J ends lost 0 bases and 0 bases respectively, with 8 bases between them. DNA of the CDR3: TGTGCCAGCAGTGACTCACCGGGATCGAACACCGGGGAGCTGTTTTTT. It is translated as CASSDSPGSNTGELFF.

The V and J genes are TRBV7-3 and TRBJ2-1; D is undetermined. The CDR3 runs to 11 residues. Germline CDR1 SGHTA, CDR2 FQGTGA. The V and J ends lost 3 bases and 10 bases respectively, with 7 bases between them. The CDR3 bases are TGTGCCAGCAGCTTGGGCAGCGAGCAGTTCTTC. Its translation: CASSLGSEQFF.

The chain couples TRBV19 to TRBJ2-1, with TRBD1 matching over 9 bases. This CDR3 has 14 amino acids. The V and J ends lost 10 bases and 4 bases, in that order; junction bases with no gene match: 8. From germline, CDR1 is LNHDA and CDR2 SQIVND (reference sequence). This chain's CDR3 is CAIGPGTGYNEQFF. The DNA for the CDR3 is TGTGCCATTGGCCCCGGGACAGGGTACAATGAGCAGTTCTTC.

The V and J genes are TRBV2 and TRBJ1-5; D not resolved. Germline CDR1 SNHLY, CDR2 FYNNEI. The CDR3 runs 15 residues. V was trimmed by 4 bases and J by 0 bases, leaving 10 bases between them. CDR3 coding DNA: TGTGCCAGCAGTGGCGACTTGGGTAGCAATCAGCCCCAGCATTTT. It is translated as CASSGDLGSNQPQHF.

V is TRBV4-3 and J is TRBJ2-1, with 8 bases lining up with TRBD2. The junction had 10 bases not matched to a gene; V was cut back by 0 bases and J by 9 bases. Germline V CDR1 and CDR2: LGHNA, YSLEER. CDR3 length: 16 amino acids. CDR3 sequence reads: CASSQDVAGGGGEQFF. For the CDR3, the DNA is TGCGCCAGCAGCCAAGATGTGGCGGGGGGTGGTGGTGAGCAGTTCTTC.

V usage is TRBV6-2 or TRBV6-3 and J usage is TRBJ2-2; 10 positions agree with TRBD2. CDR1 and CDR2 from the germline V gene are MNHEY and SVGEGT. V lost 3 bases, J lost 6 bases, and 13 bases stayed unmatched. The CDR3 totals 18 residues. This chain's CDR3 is CASSYLRAGGPVPGELFF. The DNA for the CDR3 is TGTGCCAGCAGTTATCTTCGAGCGGGGGGGCCCGTACCCGGGGAGCTGTTTTTT.

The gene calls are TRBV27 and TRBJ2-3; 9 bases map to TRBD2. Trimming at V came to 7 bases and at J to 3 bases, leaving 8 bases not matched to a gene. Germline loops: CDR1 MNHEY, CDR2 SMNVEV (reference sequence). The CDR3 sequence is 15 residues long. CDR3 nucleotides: TGTGCCAGCACCAAACCCCTAGCGGGAACAGATACGCAGTATTTT. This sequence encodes CASTKPLAGTDTQYF.

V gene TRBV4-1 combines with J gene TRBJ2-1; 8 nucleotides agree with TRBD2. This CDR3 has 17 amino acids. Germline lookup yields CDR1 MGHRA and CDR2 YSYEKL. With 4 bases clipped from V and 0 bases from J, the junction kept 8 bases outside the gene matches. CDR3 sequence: CASSPYGGGSSYNEQFF. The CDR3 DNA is TGCGCCAGCAGCCCCTACGGCGGGGGGAGCTCCTACAATGAGCAGTTCTTC.

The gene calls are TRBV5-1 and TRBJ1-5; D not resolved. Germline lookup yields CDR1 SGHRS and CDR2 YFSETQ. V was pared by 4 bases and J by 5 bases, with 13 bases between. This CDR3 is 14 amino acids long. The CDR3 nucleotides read TGCGCCAGCAGCCCCGGGGAGGAATATCAGCCCCAGCATTTT. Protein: CASSPGEEYQPQHF. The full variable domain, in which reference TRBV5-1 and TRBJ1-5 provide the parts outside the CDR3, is KAGVTQTPRYLIKTRGQQVTLSCSPISGHRSVSWYQQTPGQGLQFLFEYFSETQRNKGNFPGRFSGRQFSNSRSEMNVSTLELGDSALYLCASSPGEEYQPQHFGDGTRLSIL.

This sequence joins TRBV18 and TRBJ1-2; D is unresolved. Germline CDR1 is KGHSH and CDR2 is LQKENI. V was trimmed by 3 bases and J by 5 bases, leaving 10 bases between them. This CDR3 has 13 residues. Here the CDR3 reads CASSPTVYYGYTF. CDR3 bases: TGTGCCAGCTCACCGACGGTTTATTATGGCTACACCTTC. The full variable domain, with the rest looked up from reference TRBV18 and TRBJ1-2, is NAGVMQNPRHLVRRRGQEARLRCSPMKGHSHVYWYRQLPEEGLKFMVYLQKENIIDESGMPKERFSAEFPKEGPSILRIQQVVRGDSAAYFCASSPTVYYGYTFGSGTRLTVV.

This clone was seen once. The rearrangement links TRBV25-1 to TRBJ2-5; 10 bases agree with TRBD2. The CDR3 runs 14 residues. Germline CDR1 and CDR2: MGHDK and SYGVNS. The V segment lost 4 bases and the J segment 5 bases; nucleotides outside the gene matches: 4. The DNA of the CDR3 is TGTGCCAGCAGTGCAGCGGGAGGGTGGGAGACCCAGTACTTC. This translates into CASSAAGGWETQYF. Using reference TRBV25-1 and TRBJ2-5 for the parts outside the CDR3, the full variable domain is EADIYQTPRYLVIGTGKKITLECSQTMGHDKMYWYQQDPGMELHLIHYSYGVNSTEKGDLSSESTVSRIRTEHFPLTLESARPSHTSQYLCASSAAGGWETQYFGPGTRLLVL.

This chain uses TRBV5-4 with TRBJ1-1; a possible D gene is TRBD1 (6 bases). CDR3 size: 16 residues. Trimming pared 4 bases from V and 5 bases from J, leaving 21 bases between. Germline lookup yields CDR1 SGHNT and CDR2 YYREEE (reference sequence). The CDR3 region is CASSPNYRVMDTEAFF. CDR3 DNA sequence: TGTGCCAGCAGCCCCAACTACAGGGTTATGGATACTGAAGCTTTCTTT. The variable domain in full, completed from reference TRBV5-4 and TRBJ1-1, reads ETGVTQSPTHLIKTRGQQVTLRCSSQSGHNTVSWYQQALGQGPQFIFQYYREEENGRGNFPPRFSGLQFPNYSSELNVNALELDDSALYLCASSPNYRVMDTEAFFGQGTRLTVV.

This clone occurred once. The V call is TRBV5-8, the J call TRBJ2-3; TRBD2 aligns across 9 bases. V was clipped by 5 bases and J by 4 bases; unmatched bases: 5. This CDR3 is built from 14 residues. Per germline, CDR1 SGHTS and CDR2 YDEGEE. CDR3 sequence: CASRPGLAADTQYF. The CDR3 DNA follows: TGTGCCAGCAGACCGGGACTAGCCGCAGATACGCAGTATTTT.

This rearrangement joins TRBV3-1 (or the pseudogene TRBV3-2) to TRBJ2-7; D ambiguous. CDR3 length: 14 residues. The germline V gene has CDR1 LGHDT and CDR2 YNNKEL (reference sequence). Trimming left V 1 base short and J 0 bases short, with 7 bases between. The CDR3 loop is CASSQGTGSYEQYF. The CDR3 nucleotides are TGTGCCAGCAGCCAAGGTACTGGCTCCTACGAGCAGTACTTC.